This TCR beta chain was sequenced in a study of post-analysis software for immune sequencing data. At the level of the study: Included among the disease courses, which were recorded for the cohort, were relapsing-remitting, secondary progressive and progressive-relapsing multiple sclerosis. Overall study findings and caveats: In multiple sclerosis, normalized Chao1 diversity was significantly below that of controls. Samples from a shared batch, those prepared together, strongly co-clustered by F measure. Elevated frequency relative to controls characterized four or five TRBV segments in patients, TRBV5-6, TRBV5-1 and TRBV20-1 among them.

The CDR3 totals 12 residues. Deletions cut 6 bases from V and 5 bases from J, with 10 bases between. Unique molecular identifiers were carried by the TCR beta cDNA libraries. Yield was 450,000 to 650,000 cDNA molecules from about 1 to 10 million T cells. Each CDR3 protein gets one entry after TCRdb re-called the PCR reads with MiXCR. The repertoire includes approximately 570,000 distinct CDR3 sequences, around 47% of them detected once, and around 1.7% sits in the top ten. Concerning this clonotype: What it recognizes is unknown.

This chain connects TRBV12-3 or TRBV12-4 to TRBJ2-5; no reliable D call. The sample comprised blood. This sequence was found in a girl under 18 with multiple sclerosis. CDR3 nucleotides: TGTGCCAGCAGGGGGTCCACGGAGACCCAGTACTTC. Its protein product is CASRGSTETQYF.